These 30 T cell receptor beta chains share one sample of origin, sequenced in a study of Graves' ophthalmopathy and Graves' hyperthyroidism. The TCR beta CDR3 regions underwent amplification from RNA transcripts. Second-round multiplex PCR came after a first-round RT-PCR that employed HTBI primers. TCRdb recomputed calls from the multiplex PCR reads with MiXCR, one row per CDR3 protein. Among 300,000 to 350,000 distinct CDR3 sequences, roughly 15% were seen once, and the ten largest hold approximately 13%. Sequencing was done on a sample of peripheral blood. The receptor set was obtained from an adult man with Graves' ophthalmopathy.

The V and J genes are TRBV11-3 and TRBJ2-7; D is undetermined. Germline V gene sequence: CDR1 SGHNT, CDR2 YENEEA. This CDR3 spans 15 amino acids. Trimming cost V 1 base and J 0 bases, with 10 bases left between them. In nucleotides, the CDR3 is TGTGCCAGCAGCTTAGGTCTCAGTTTCTCCTACGAGCAGTACTTC. It codes for CASSLGLSFSYEQYF.

In this sample, this clonotype turned up many times. This rearrangement joins TRBV19 to TRBJ1-5; D gene ambiguous. The CDR3 is 15 residues long. Germline V lookup: CDR1 LNHDA, CDR2 SQIVND (reference sequence). The germline V and J ends were trimmed by 2 bases and 1 base, with 9 bases remaining between them. The CDR3, as DNA: TGTGCCAGTAGTATAACAGATTTCAGCAATCAGCCCCAGCATTTT. Protein product: CASSITDFSNQPQHF.

This clonotype was detected many times. This chain connects TRBV30 to TRBJ2-2, with TRBD2 as a possible D gene (6 bases). V lost 3 bases and J 6 bases, leaving 14 bases between the germline ends. The CDR3 spans 14 residues. CDR1 and CDR2 from the germline V gene are GTSNPN and SVGIG (reference sequence). The CDR3 sequence: CAWRGLLVSGELFF. CDR3 DNA sequence: TGTGCCTGGAGGGGACTCCTGGTATCCGGGGAGCTGTTTTTT.

The chain employs TRBV30 and TRBJ2-4; D not resolved. Deletions cut 2 bases from V and 5 bases from J, with 7 bases between. The CDR3 length is 12 residues. In germline, CDR1 is GTSNPN, CDR2 SVGIG (reference sequence). The CDR3 is CAWSQRQNIQYF. CDR3 sequence (DNA): TGTGCCTGGAGTCAACGCCAAAACATTCAGTACTTC.

For this clonotype: Given a much more abundant clone one base away, this may be a read error. The V and J genes are TRBV6-1 and TRBJ2-7; weak D call: TRBD2 (5 bases). The DNA end lines up better with TRBJ2-1; the J call may be wrong. The germline V gene encodes CDR1 MNHNS and CDR2 SASEGT. The CDR3 loop spans 15 amino acids. The CDR3 sequence is CASSESIGSSYEQFF. CDR3 DNA sequence: TGTGCCAGCAGTGAATCAATAGGGAGCTCCTACGAGCAGTTCTTC.

This clonotype was seen repeatedly, ten times or more. A much larger clonotype is one base distant, so this may be a read error. The CDR3 region has the DNA TGTGCCAGCAGCCTAGGGGGGTTTAATCCTTTTGGCTGCACCTTC. Translation gives CASSLGGFNPFGCTF. The rearrangement joins TRBV6-5 to TRBJ1-2; perhaps TRBD1 as D (6 bases). The CDR3 consists of 15 residues. Germline CDR1 and CDR2: MNHEY and SVGAGI.

This clonotype has ten or more counts. The V gene is TRBV19, the J gene TRBJ2-2, with D possibly being TRBD2 (5 bases). Trimming shortened V by 7 bases and J by 2 bases, and 11 bases separated the two germline ends. CDR1 and CDR2 from the germline V gene are LNHDA and SQIVND (reference sequence). The CDR3 spans 14 residues. The CDR3 loop reads CASMEDLNTGELFF. CDR3 in DNA: TGTGCCAGTATGGAGGATTTAAACACCGGGGAGCTGTTTTTT. The full variable domain, completed using reference TRBV19 and TRBJ2-2, is DGGITQSPKYLFRKEGQNVTLSCEQNLNHDAMYWYRQDPGQGLRLIYYSQIVNDFQKGDIAEGYSVSREKKESFPLTVTSAQKNPTAFYLCASMEDLNTGELFFGEGSRLTVL.

This chain links TRBV30 with TRBJ2-5; TRBD2 aligns across 9 bases. The CDR3 consists of 14 residues. V shed 5 bases and J 4 bases; nucleotides not matched to a gene: 8. Germline V gene data show CDR1 as GTSNPN and CDR2 as SVGIG (reference sequence). Here the CDR3 DNA reads TGTGCCTGGTACGCGGGAGGGCCTCTAGAGACCCAGTACTTC. Its protein product is CAWYAGGPLETQYF.

There are many counts of this clonotype. This rearrangement joins TRBV24-1 to TRBJ2-5; weak D call: TRBD2 (6 bases). The germline V gene has CDR1 KGHDR and CDR2 SFDVKD. V lost 1 base, J lost 5 bases, and 19 bases lay in between. This CDR3 is 17 amino acids long. This CDR3 is CATSDFGLGGAGETQYF. CDR3 in DNA: TGTGCCACCAGTGATTTTGGGTTAGGAGGGGCTGGGGAGACCCAGTACTTC.

This clonotype was detected many times. This chain uses TRBV27 with TRBJ1-6; 10 bases align to TRBD1. The CDR3 covers 15 residues. Germline CDR1 reads MNHEY; CDR2 reads SMNVEV (reference sequence). Trimming removed 5 bases from V and 6 bases from J; junction bases left unmatched: 4. CDR3 nucleotides: TGTGCCAGCAGTGAGGACAGGGGGAGTAATTCACCCCTCCACTTT. Encoded protein: CASSEDRGSNSPLHF.

The sample holds many counts of this clonotype. V usage is TRBV20-1 and J usage is TRBJ2-7, with TRBD2 matching over 13 bases. CDR3 length equals 13 residues. With V trimmed by 6 bases and J by 3 bases, 2 bases remained unmatched. Germline V lookup: CDR1 DFQATT, CDR2 SNEGSKA (reference sequence). CDR3 sequence reads: CSARTSGSYEQYF. CDR3 bases: TGCAGTGCGAGGACTAGCGGGAGCTACGAGCAGTACTTC.

In its sample, this clonotype was seen many times. The rearrangement uses TRBV28 and TRBJ1-2; D gene uncertain. The CDR3 is made up of 16 amino acids. V was cut by 2 bases and J by 0 bases, with 13 bases left in between. Per germline, CDR1 MDHEN and CDR2 SYDVKM. The CDR3 protein is CASSLDRDGANYGYTF. The CDR3 DNA reads TGTGCCAGCAGTTTAGATCGTGATGGAGCTAACTATGGCTACACCTTC.

On this clonotype itself: A read error may explain this, as a much larger clone is one base away. The chain joins TRBV30 to TRBJ2-2, with D possibly TRBD1 on 5 matching bases. Trimming removed 7 bases at V and 0 bases at J, with 18 bases between. The CDR3 runs to 16 residues. Germline values: CDR1 GTSNPN, CDR2 SVGIG (reference sequence). The CDR3 DNA reads TGTGCCTTGAGCAGCGAGACAGCCTCGAACACCGGGGAGCTGTTTTTT. It is translated as CALSSETASNTGELFF.

The chain joins TRBV5-1 to TRBJ2-5; unclear D gene. The CDR3 is made up of 16 amino acids. Trimming cost V 0 bases and J 5 bases, with 17 bases left between them. In germline, CDR1 is SGHRS, CDR2 YFSETQ. CDR3 amino acids: CASSLDAKGRWETQYF. For the CDR3, the DNA is TGCGCCAGCAGCTTGGACGCAAAAGGACGTTGGGAGACCCAGTACTTC.

This clonotype was seen at least ten times. The J gene is TRBJ1-6, the V gene TRBV6-6; perhaps TRBD1 as D (5 bases). CDR3 length equals 17 residues. Germline V gene lookup returns CDR1 MNHNY and CDR2 SVGAGI (reference sequence). The V end was cut by 4 bases, the J end by 8 bases, with 21 bases between. CDR3 sequence: CASSSHDSFLRDSPLHF. CDR3 nucleotides: TGTGCCAGCAGTTCCCACGACAGTTTTCTAAGGGATTCACCCCTCCACTTT.

Many counts were recorded for this clonotype. This chain joins TRBV18 and TRBJ1-1; TRBD1 might be the D (6 bases). Germline V gene data show CDR1 as KGHSH and CDR2 as LQKENI. This CDR3 is built from 16 residues. Trimming took off 1 base at V and 2 bases at J, with 14 bases between the two ends. The DNA of the CDR3 is TGTGCCAGCTCACCACAACCGGGACATACAAACACTGAAGCTTTCTTT. Translating it yields CASSPQPGHTNTEAFF.

The sample holds many counts of this clonotype. The chain combines TRBV5-1 with TRBJ2-2; a possible D gene is TRBD1 (5 bases). Trimming cost V 0 bases and J 8 bases, with 14 bases left between them. Looked up from germline, CDR1 is SGHRS and CDR2 is YFSETQ. This CDR3 is 15 amino acids long. CDR3 sequence reads: CASSLATGARGELFF. In nucleotides, the CDR3 is TGCGCCAGCAGCTTGGCCACAGGAGCCAGAGGGGAGCTGTTTTTT. Complete variable domain (other parts from reference TRBV5-1 and TRBJ2-2): KAGVTQTPRYLIKTRGQQVTLSCSPISGHRSVSWYQQTPGQGLQFLFEYFSETQRNKGNFPGRFSGRQFSNSRSEMNVSTLELGDSALYLCASSLATGARGELFFGEGSRLTVL.

The J gene is TRBJ2-7, the V gene TRBV6-2 or TRBV6-3; D is perhaps TRBD2 (6 bases). Looked up from germline, CDR1 is MNHEY and CDR2 is SVGEGT. The CDR3 extends over 13 amino acids. Trimming shortened V by 4 bases and J by 10 bases, and 17 bases separated the two germline ends. The CDR3 spells CASSLQEGGSQYF. The DNA of the CDR3 is TGTGCCAGCAGTTTGCAGGAGGGAGGCTCTCAGTACTTC.

Remarks on this clonotype: A much larger clone lies one base from this, so it may be a read error. The chain is built from TRBV5-1 and TRBJ1-3; D ambiguous. This CDR3 has 16 amino acids. Germline V gene sequence: CDR1 SGHRS, CDR2 YFSETQ. CDR3 nucleotides: TGCGCCAGCAGCCTCGACGGGTCGACCTCTGGAATCACCATATATTTT. Amino acid sequence: CASSLDGSTSGITIYF. Combining the CDR3 with reference TRBV5-1 and TRBJ1-3 gives the whole variable domain KAGVTQTPRYLIKTRGQQVTLSCSPISGHRSVSWYQQTPGQGLQFLFEYFSETQRNKGNFPGRFSGRQFSNSRSEMNVSTLELGDSALYLCASSLDGSTSGITIYFGEGSWLTVV.

Many counts were recorded for this clonotype. The J gene is TRBJ1-2, the V gene TRBV30; D not resolved. The CDR3 has 12 amino acids. Trimming removed 0 bases at V and 5 bases at J, with 7 bases between. Germline V gene lookup returns CDR1 GTSNPN and CDR2 SVGIG (reference sequence). The CDR3 DNA reads TGTGCCTGGAGTGTGGGTGGGTATGGCTACACCTTC. Amino acid sequence: CAWSVGGYGYTF. Complete variable domain (other parts from reference TRBV30 and TRBJ1-2): SQTIHQWPATLVQPVGSPLSLECTVEGTSNPNLYWYRQAAGRGLQLLFYSVGIGQISSEVPQNLSASRPQDRQFILSSKKLLLSDSGFYLCAWSVGGYGYTFGSGTRLTVV.

This clonotype was seen many times. The V and J genes are TRBV5-8 and TRBJ2-1; D may be TRBD1 (6 bases). The CDR3 consists of 15 residues. Germline V CDR1 and CDR2: SGHTS, YDEGEE. The V and J ends lost 0 bases and 1 base respectively, with 8 bases between them. The CDR3 loop is CASSLAGQSYNEQFF. Written as DNA, the CDR3 is TGTGCCAGCAGCTTGGCCGGACAGTCCTACAATGAGCAGTTCTTC.

This clonotype was recorded at least ten times. V and J are TRBV20-1 and TRBJ2-4; D perhaps matches TRBD1 (6 bases). Per the germline V gene, CDR1 is DFQATT and CDR2 is SNEGSKA (reference sequence). The CDR3 contains 15 residues. The ends were cut back, 8 bases at V and 0 bases at J, with 17 bases in the middle. The CDR3 spells CSPQLYREAKNIQYF. CDR3 bases: TGCAGTCCACAATTGTACAGGGAAGCCAAAAACATTCAGTACTTC.

This clonotype was seen a handful of times. The gene calls are TRBV5-6 and TRBJ1-3; the D gene is possibly TRBD1 (5 bases). Germline assignment: CDR1 SGHDT and CDR2 YYEEEE. The ends were cut back, 0 bases at V and 4 bases at J, with 11 bases in the middle. The CDR3 is made up of 15 amino acids. CDR3 nucleotide sequence: TGTGCCAGCAGCTTGGCCTCGGGACCGGGAAACACCATATATTTT. It encodes CASSLASGPGNTIYF. The variable domain in full, completed from reference TRBV5-6 and TRBJ1-3, reads DAGVTQSPTHLIKTRGQQVTLRCSPKSGHDTVSWYQQALGQGPQFIFQYYEEEERQRGNFPDRFSGHQFPNYSSELNVNALLLGDSALYLCASSLASGPGNTIYFGEGSWLTVV.

This clonotype was observed at least ten times. The genes are TRBV6-5 and TRBJ2-7; tentatively, D is TRBD2 (5 bases). Germline lookup yields CDR1 MNHEY and CDR2 SVGAGI. The CDR3 has 14 amino acids. V shed 10 bases and J shed 3 bases, with 19 bases lying between them. Written as DNA, the CDR3 is TGTGCCAACTTTGCGAAGGGAGTCCTCTACGAGCAGTACTTC. Amino acid sequence: CANFAKGVLYEQYF.

The chain links TRBV12-3 or TRBV12-4 to TRBJ1-1; possibly TRBD1 for D (5 bases). The V gene lost 3 bases and the J gene lost 4 bases, with 9 bases spanning the gap. This CDR3 region has 13 residues. For the CDR3, the DNA is TGTGCCAGCAGTTTCGGGGCGCTCACTGAAGCTTTCTTT. Residues: CASSFGALTEAFF.

This clonotype was recorded at least ten times. The chain has TRBV10-2 and TRBJ1-1; the D is unclear. The CDR3 is made up of 15 amino acids. The germline V and J ends were trimmed by 6 bases and 0 bases, with 14 bases remaining between them. The germline gives CDR1 WSHSY, CDR2 SAAADI. CDR3 region: CASRPSVTVNTEAFF. CDR3 coding DNA: TGCGCCAGCAGGCCCTCGGTAACGGTGAACACTGAAGCTTTCTTT.

This clonotype was counted many times. This chain connects TRBV18 to TRBJ2-7; maybe TRBD1 (6 bases). CDR3 length: 13 residues. V lost 4 bases, J lost 3 bases, and 10 bases lay in between. Germline V lookup: CDR1 KGHSH, CDR2 LQKENI. CDR3 nucleotide sequence: TGTGCCAGCTCACGTCCGGACAGCTACGAGCAGTACTTC. This encodes CASSRPDSYEQYF.

This clonotype came up many times. The chain links TRBV30 to TRBJ1-5, with TRBD1 as a possible D gene (6 bases). The germline gives CDR1 GTSNPN, CDR2 SVGIG (reference sequence). Trimming stripped 2 bases from V and 1 base from J, with 12 bases between. The CDR3 length is 15 residues. CDR3 protein: CAWSSRGQSNQPQHF. As DNA, the CDR3 is TGTGCCTGGAGTTCCAGAGGACAGAGCAATCAGCCCCAGCATTTT.

This clonotype appeared many times. The V and J genes are TRBV9 and TRBJ2-5, with 13 nucleotides matching TRBD2. The CDR3 consists of 16 residues. The germline CDR1 and CDR2 sequences are SGDLS and YYNGEE. J was trimmed by 4 bases and V by 3 bases; bases with no gene match: 6. Here the CDR3 reads CASSGTSGGPTETQYF. CDR3 bases: TGTGCCAGCAGCGGGACTAGCGGGGGCCCGACAGAGACCCAGTACTTC.

The chain couples TRBV18 to TRBJ2-5; a weak D match, TRBD1 (5 bases). The CDR3 spans 15 residues. Per the germline V gene, CDR1 is KGHSH and CDR2 is LQKENI. V gave up 2 bases and J gave up 6 bases, with 16 bases separating them. CDR3 sequence: CASSPSPGLGKTQYF. As DNA, the CDR3 is TGTGCCAGCTCACCATCGCCAGGGTTGGGGAAGACCCAGTACTTC.